Listed below are T cell receptor beta chains from one sample, sequenced in a study of cytomegalovirus exposure and HLA in healthy donors. TCRdb's table, derived via immunoSEQ multiplex PCR, lists solely in-frame clones and lacks some. This sample has 95,000 to 150,000 clones, with 15% found just once. What was sequenced was PBMCs. The receptors originated from a woman between 18 and 30 years old in good health and CMV-seronegative. Both conserved end residues are part of each CDR3. D genes are given only for firm matches. A clone size is listed for some rows: how often the clone was seen (once, few, many), or a class if it is expanded.

D gene: TRBD1; clone size: few; V gene: TRBV5-1; J gene: TRBJ2-7; CDR3 DNA: TGCGCCAGCAGCTTGGGGGACAGGGACACGGGCGAGCAGTACTTC; CDR3 protein: CASSLGDRDTGEQYF
D gene: NA; clone size: few; V gene: TRBV7-9; J gene: TRBJ1-2; CDR3 DNA: TGTGCCAGCAGCTTGCCAGGAGGAGGGTATGGCTACACCTTC; CDR3 protein: CASSLPGGGYGYTF
D gene: NA; clone size: NA; V gene: TRBV25-1; J gene: TRBJ1-2; CDR3 DNA: TGTGCCAGCTTACACAGGGTGGACTATGGCTACACCTTC; CDR3 protein: CASLHRVDYGYTF
D gene: TRBD1; clone size: NA; V gene: TRBV11-2; J gene: TRBJ1-2; CDR3 DNA: TGTGCCAGCAGCTTCACAGGGGTAGGGTATGGCTACACCTTC; CDR3 protein: CASSFTGVGYGYTF
D gene: NA; clone size: few; V gene: TRBV5-6; J gene: TRBJ2-3; CDR3 DNA: TGTGCCAGCAGCTGGCCTTACCGAGGTCGCACAGATACGCAGTATTTT; CDR3 protein: CASSWPYRGRTDTQYF
D gene: NA; clone size: few; V gene: TRBV18; J gene: TRBJ2-1; CDR3 DNA: TGTGCCAGCGCCCTCGGGTACAATGAGCAGTTCTTC; CDR3 protein: CASALGYNEQFF
D gene: NA; clone size: NA; V gene: TRBV11-2; J gene: TRBJ2-5; CDR3 DNA: TGTGCCAGCAGCTTAGGCAGTATACAAGAGACCCAGTACTTC; CDR3 protein: CASSLGSIQETQYF
D gene: NA; clone size: few; V gene: TRBV10-2; J gene: TRBJ1-4; CDR3 DNA: TGCGCCAGCAGCGCCGGTAGGGGGGGCCAAAATGAAAAACTGTTTTTT; CDR3 protein: CASSAGRGGQNEKLFF
D gene: TRBD2; clone size: NA; V gene: TRBV30; J gene: TRBJ2-3; CDR3 DNA: TGTGCCTGGAGTTGGACTAGCGCGCCGAGAGATACGCAGTATTTT; CDR3 protein: CAWSWTSAPRDTQYF
D gene: TRBD1; clone size: NA; V gene: TRBV7-8; J gene: TRBJ2-7; CDR3 DNA: TGTGCCAGCAGCCTCCGGGACAGGGGTTACGAGCAGTACTTC; CDR3 protein: CASSLRDRGYEQYF
D gene: NA; clone size: few; V gene: TRBV27; J gene: TRBJ1-2; CDR3 DNA: TGTGCCAGCACCCTAGAGGGCAACTATGGCTACACCTTC; CDR3 protein: CASTLEGNYGYTF
D gene: NA; clone size: NA; V gene: TRBV11-3; J gene: TRBJ1-5; CDR3 DNA: TGTGCCAGCAGCCCGAGAGTCGGTCAGCCCCAGCATTTT; CDR3 protein: CASSPRVGQPQHF
D gene: TRBD1; clone size: few; V gene: TRBV2; J gene: TRBJ2-1; CDR3 DNA: TGTGCCAGCAGGGGCCGGGACAGCGATTACAATGAGCAGTTCTTC; CDR3 protein: CASRGRDSDYNEQFF